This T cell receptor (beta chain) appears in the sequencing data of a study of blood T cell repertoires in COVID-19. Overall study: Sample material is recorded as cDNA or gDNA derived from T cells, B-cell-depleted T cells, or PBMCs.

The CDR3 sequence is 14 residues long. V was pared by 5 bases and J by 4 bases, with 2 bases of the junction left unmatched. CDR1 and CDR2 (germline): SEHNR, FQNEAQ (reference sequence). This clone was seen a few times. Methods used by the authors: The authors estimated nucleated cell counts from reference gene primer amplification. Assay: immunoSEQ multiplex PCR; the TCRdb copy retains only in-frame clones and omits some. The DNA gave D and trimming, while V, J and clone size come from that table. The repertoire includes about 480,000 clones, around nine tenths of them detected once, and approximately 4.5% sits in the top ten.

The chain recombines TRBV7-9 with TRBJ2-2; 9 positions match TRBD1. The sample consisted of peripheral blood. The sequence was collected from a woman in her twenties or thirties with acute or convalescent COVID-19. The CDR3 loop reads CASSQQGATGELFF. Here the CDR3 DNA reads TGTGCCAGCAGCCAACAGGGGGCCACCGGGGAGCTGTTTTTT.